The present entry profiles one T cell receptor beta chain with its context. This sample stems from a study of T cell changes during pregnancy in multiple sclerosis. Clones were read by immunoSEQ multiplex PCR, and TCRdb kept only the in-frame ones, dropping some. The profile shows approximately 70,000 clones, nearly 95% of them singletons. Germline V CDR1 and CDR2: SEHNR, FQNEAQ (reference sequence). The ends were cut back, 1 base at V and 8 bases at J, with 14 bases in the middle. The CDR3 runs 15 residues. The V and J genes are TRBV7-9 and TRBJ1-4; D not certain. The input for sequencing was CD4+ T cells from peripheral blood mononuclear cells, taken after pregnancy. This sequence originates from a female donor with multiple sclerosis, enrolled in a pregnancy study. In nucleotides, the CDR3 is TGTGCCAGCAGCTTAGAGGGCAGCCGGGAGGAAAAACTGTTTTTT. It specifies CASSLEGSREEKLFF.